These 21 T cell receptor beta chains were sequenced from one sample in a study of cytomegalovirus exposure and HLA in healthy donors. The PCR used 60 Vbeta and 13 Jbeta primers. This table comes from immunoSEQ multiplex PCR, and its TCRdb copy is limited to in-frame clones, with some not included. The table includes 100,000 to 150,000 clones, 50% to 75% detected once. Sequenced: PBMCs. The receptors were sampled from a woman aged 40 to 49 in good health and CMV-seronegative.

DNA of the CDR3: TGTGCCAGCAGTTACTCAAGCGGGTTAACAGATACGCAGTATTTT. As protein: CASSYSSGLTDTQYF. The chain recombines TRBV6-6 with TRBJ2-3, with D possibly being TRBD2 (6 bases). Deletions cut 0 bases from V and 3 bases from J, with 10 bases between. The CDR3 loop spans 15 amino acids. From germline, CDR1 is MNHNY and CDR2 SVGAGI (reference sequence).

This clone occurred a few times. The chain employs TRBV2 and TRBJ2-2; D might be TRBD1 (6 bases). This CDR3 has 15 residues. Germline V gene lookup returns CDR1 SNHLY and CDR2 FYNNEI. V gave up 5 bases and J gave up 1 base, with 11 bases separating them. The CDR3 sequence is CASSPEDRNTGELFF. In nucleotides, the CDR3 is TGTGCCAGCAGTCCCGAGGACAGGAACACCGGGGAGCTGTTTTTT.

The chain couples TRBV6-5 to TRBJ1-2; a possible D gene is TRBD1 (6 bases). Germline-derived CDR1 and CDR2 are MNHEY and SVGAGI. The CDR3 is 12 amino acids. Trimming took 5 bases from V and 8 from J, leaving 12 bases between them. Here the CDR3 DNA reads TGTGCCAGCAGTCAACAGGGTGGCGGCTACACCTTC. This sequence encodes CASSQQGGGYTF.

CDR3 nucleotide sequence: TGTGCCAGCAGTTCTTCCGGGCAGGGGCGCGGCTACACCTTC. This codes for CASSSSGQGRGYTF. The chain couples TRBV27 to TRBJ1-2; D might be TRBD1 (6 bases). V was clipped by 4 bases and J by 8 bases, with 17 bases between them. The CDR3 is 14 amino acids. Germline V gene lookup returns CDR1 MNHEY and CDR2 SMNVEV (reference sequence).

This sequence joins TRBV28 and TRBJ2-7; the D gene is possibly TRBD1 (5 bases). Germline V gene lookup returns CDR1 MDHEN and CDR2 SYDVKM. The V gene lost 3 bases and the J gene lost 2 bases, with 11 bases spanning the gap. CDR3 length: 14 amino acids. The CDR3 region has the DNA TGTGCCAGCAGTTTGTCACGACAGCCCTACGAGCAGTACTTC. It translates to CASSLSRQPYEQYF. Full variable domain (remainder filled in from reference TRBV28 and TRBJ2-7): DVKVTQSSRYLVKRTGEKVFLECVQDMDHENMFWYRQDPGLGLRLIYFSYDVKMKEKGDIPEGYSVSREKKERFSLILESASTNQTSMYLCASSLSRQPYEQYFGPGTRLTVT.

This clone was recorded a few times. J is TRBJ1-1 and V is TRBV10-1; D is undetermined. CDR1 and CDR2 from the germline V gene are WNHNN and SYGVQD (reference sequence). This CDR3 region has 14 residues. V lost 0 bases and J 9 bases, leaving 14 bases between the germline ends. The CDR3 bases are TGCGCCAGCAGTGAGTCGGCAGGCAGGCCCAAAGCTTTCTTT. Protein: CASSESAGRPKAFF.

V gene TRBV19 combines with J gene TRBJ1-1; 7 bases map to TRBD1. V lost 6 bases and J lost 6; bases outside the gene matches: 10. Per germline, CDR1 LNHDA and CDR2 SQIVND (reference sequence). The CDR3 has 14 residues. The DNA of the CDR3 is TGTGCCAGTAGCGACAGGGAAGTCAACGCTGAAGCTTTCTTT. Translation: CASSDREVNAEAFF.

This clone was observed a few times. The chain employs TRBV30 and TRBJ2-5, with D possibly being TRBD2 (6 bases). Per germline, CDR1 GTSNPN and CDR2 SVGIG (reference sequence). The CDR3 totals 13 residues. The V end lost 2 bases, the J end lost 5 bases, and 12 bases lay between the germline ends. CDR3 DNA: TGTGCCTGGAGTTTGGAGGGGACGGAGACCCAGTACTTC. Protein: CAWSLEGTETQYF.

This clone was counted only a few times. The V gene is TRBV6-5, the J gene TRBJ1-1; perhaps TRBD1 as D (6 bases). There are 13 residues in the CDR3. Trimming took 0 bases from V and 11 from J, leaving 13 bases between them. Germline loops: CDR1 MNHEY, CDR2 SVGAGI. The CDR3 DNA reads as TGTGCCAGCAGTTACTCGAAAGGGGGTATTGCTTTCTTT. Translation: CASSYSKGGIAFF.

The chain combines TRBV5-1 with TRBJ1-1, with 8 bases identical to TRBD1. Germline values: CDR1 SGHRS, CDR2 YFSETQ. V lost 4 bases to trimming and J lost 1 base; unmatched junction nucleotides: 3. This CDR3 spans 14 amino acids. DNA for the CDR3: TGCGCCAGCAGCGCGGGACAGGAGAACACTGAAGCTTTCTTT. Translating it yields CASSAGQENTEAFF.

Only a few counts were recorded for this clone. The chain couples TRBV4-2 to TRBJ2-2; 10 bases line up with TRBD1. The CDR3 is 20 residues long. V gave up 1 base and J gave up 0 bases; unmatched junction bases: 11. In germline, CDR1 is LGHNA, CDR2 YNFKEQ. DNA of the CDR3: TGTGCCAGCAGCCAAGTGAGGACAGGGGGTTTCTCCGCGAACACCGGGGAGCTGTTTTTT. It specifies CASSQVRTGGFSANTGELFF.

The rearrangement joins TRBV19 to TRBJ1-4; TRBD1 might be the D (5 bases). In germline, CDR1 is LNHDA, CDR2 SQIVND (reference sequence). The CDR3 is 15 amino acids. The V gene lost 5 bases and the J gene lost 4 bases, with 14 bases spanning the gap. CDR3 protein: CASSSNRILNEKLFF. CDR3 nucleotides: TGTGCCAGTAGTTCGAACAGGATTCTTAATGAAAAACTGTTTTTT.

The rearrangement uses TRBV27 and TRBJ2-6, with a possible D match to TRBD2 (5 bases). Germline V gene lookup returns CDR1 MNHEY and CDR2 SMNVEV (reference sequence). The CDR3 is 14 amino acids. V lost 6 bases and J lost 1, with 7 bases in between. The CDR3 DNA reads as TGTGCCAGCAGCCTAGCTTCTGGGGCCAACGTCCTGACTTTC. Its translation: CASSLASGANVLTF.

The CDR3 region is CASSRQGPSSPLHF. For the CDR3, the DNA is TGCGCCAGCAGCCGACAGGGGCCTAGTTCACCCCTCCACTTT. The chain combines TRBV4-3 with TRBJ1-6; TRBD1 aligns across 8 bases. Germline-derived CDR1 and CDR2 are LGHNA and YSLEER. V lost 4 bases to trimming and J lost 9 bases; unmatched junction nucleotides: 5. The CDR3 runs 14 residues.

The chain joins TRBV19 to TRBJ1-5; tentatively, D is TRBD1 (6 bases). Trimming pared 6 bases from V and 0 bases from J, leaving 24 bases between. CDR1 and CDR2 from the germline V gene are LNHDA and SQIVND (reference sequence). The CDR3 is made up of 19 amino acids. The CDR3: CASRSSTGTRLYSNQPQHF. CDR3 sequence (DNA): TGTGCCAGTAGATCGTCCACTGGGACAAGGCTTTATAGCAATCAGCCCCAGCATTTT.

This clone was observed a few times. Additional DNA sequences in this sample encode the identical CDR3. The chain employs TRBV5-5 and TRBJ2-7, with TRBD1 matching over 7 bases. The CDR3 has 14 residues. The germline V gene encodes CDR1 SGHKS and CDR2 YYEKEE (reference sequence). V was clipped by 3 bases and J by 2 bases; unmatched bases: 5. The CDR3 coding sequence is TGTGCCAGCAGCTACCGGGACAGCCCCTACGAGCAGTACTTC. Translated, it gives CASSYRDSPYEQYF.

This rearrangement joins TRBV30 to TRBJ1-1; D possibly corresponds to TRBD1 (6 bases). Deletions cut 2 bases from V and 0 bases from J, with 16 bases between. CDR1 is GTSNPN and CDR2 is SVGIG in the germline V gene (reference sequence). CDR3 size: 16 residues. In DNA, the CDR3 is TGTGCCTGGAGTTCCCTGGACAGATACATGAACACTGAAGCTTTCTTT. This gives the protein CAWSSLDRYMNTEAFF.

This chain joins TRBV11-3 and TRBJ2-3, with D possibly TRBD1 on 5 matching bases. V was clipped by 5 bases and J by 4 bases, with 13 bases between them. Germline V gives CDR1 SGHNT, CDR2 YENEEA. The CDR3 loop spans 14 amino acids. The DNA for the CDR3 is TGTGCCAGCAGCAAAGGGGCGGTAGCAGATACGCAGTATTTT. It yields the protein CASSKGAVADTQYF.

V and J are TRBV15 and TRBJ1-1; maybe TRBD1 (6 bases). CDR1 is LNHNV and CDR2 is YYDKDF in the germline V gene (reference sequence). The CDR3 has 15 amino acids. Trimming pared 0 bases from V and 6 bases from J, leaving 14 bases between. The CDR3 coding sequence is TGTGCCACCAGCAGAGATACACAGGGTGTAGCTGAAGCTTTCTTT. Translating it yields CATSRDTQGVAEAFF.

V usage is TRBV5-4 and J usage is TRBJ1-1; TRBD1 agrees at 8 bases. After removal of 4 bases from V and 3 bases from J, the junction contained 5 bases not matched to a gene. The CDR3 is 14 residues long. Germline V gives CDR1 SGHNT, CDR2 YYREEE (reference sequence). For the CDR3, the DNA is TGTGCCAGCAGCCCAACAGGGGGAGACACTGAAGCTTTCTTT. Protein product: CASSPTGGDTEAFF.

The CDR3 region has the DNA TGTGCCAGCGCCACCGGGACACTAAGTGGTGGGCAGTACTTC. It yields the protein CASATGTLSGGQYF. This sequence joins TRBV28 and TRBJ2-7; a weak D match, TRBD1 (6 bases). The V end was cut by 8 bases, the J end by 9 bases, with 23 bases between. CDR1 MDHEN and CDR2 SYDVKM come from the germline V gene. The CDR3 totals 14 residues.